At least ten counts were recorded for the clone carrying this T cell receptor beta chain. Antigen: not known. These data come from a study of T cells in Graves' hyperthyroidism and ophthalmopathy. Overall study results and limits: Patients with ophthalmopathy were separated from those with stable hyperthyroidism by a 13 V-J model.

The V gene end was trimmed by 8 bases and the J gene end by 2 bases; junction bases not matched to a gene: 8. The CDR3 covers 14 residues. Germline CDR1 is SEHNR and CDR2 is FQNEAQ (reference sequence). RNA transcripts provided the source from which TCR beta CDR3 regions were amplified. RT-PCR in the first round (using the HTBI primer set) targeted the TCR CDR3. One entry per CDR3 protein results from TCRdb running MiXCR on the multiplex PCR reads. The table shows about 510,000 distinct CDR3 sequences, with approximately 49% occurring only once. This receptor was obtained from an adult woman with Graves' disease, either hyperthyroidism or ophthalmopathy (not recorded which). This sequence joins TRBV7-9 and TRBJ2-5, with TRBD2 identical over 7 bases. Sequences were obtained from peripheral blood or thyroid tissue (not recorded which). The CDR3 bases are TGTGCCAGCCGGGCCAGCGGGGCACAAGAGACCCAGTACTTC. This sequence encodes CASRASGAQETQYF. The complete variable domain, with remaining parts taken from reference TRBV7-9 and TRBJ2-5, reads DTGVSQNPRHKITKRGQNVTFRCDPISEHNRLYWYRQTLGQGPEFLTYFQNEAQLEKSRLLSDRFSAERPKGSFSTLEIQRTEQGDSAMYLCASRASGAQETQYFGPGTRLLVL.